The sequence of this T cell receptor beta chain was determined in a study of blood T cell repertoires in COVID-19. Method: immunoSEQ multiplex PCR; TCRdb's copy keeps in-frame clones and lacks some. Of 150,000 to 200,000 clones in the sample, 60% to 80% are singletons; the top ten hold roughly a sixth. The CDR3 is made up of 16 amino acids. Germline CDR1 MNHEY, CDR2 SMNVEV (reference sequence). Deletions cut 6 bases from V and 1 base from J, with 16 bases between. The chain links TRBV27 to TRBJ1-5, with a weak D call TRBD1 (6 bases). The sample consisted of peripheral blood. The clonotype was recovered from a man between 60 and 75 years old with active or convalescent COVID-19. CDR3 region: CASSLRGGASNQPQHF. In DNA form, the CDR3 reads TGTGCCAGCAGCCTTCGCGGGGGGGCGAGCAATCAGCCCCAGCATTTT.